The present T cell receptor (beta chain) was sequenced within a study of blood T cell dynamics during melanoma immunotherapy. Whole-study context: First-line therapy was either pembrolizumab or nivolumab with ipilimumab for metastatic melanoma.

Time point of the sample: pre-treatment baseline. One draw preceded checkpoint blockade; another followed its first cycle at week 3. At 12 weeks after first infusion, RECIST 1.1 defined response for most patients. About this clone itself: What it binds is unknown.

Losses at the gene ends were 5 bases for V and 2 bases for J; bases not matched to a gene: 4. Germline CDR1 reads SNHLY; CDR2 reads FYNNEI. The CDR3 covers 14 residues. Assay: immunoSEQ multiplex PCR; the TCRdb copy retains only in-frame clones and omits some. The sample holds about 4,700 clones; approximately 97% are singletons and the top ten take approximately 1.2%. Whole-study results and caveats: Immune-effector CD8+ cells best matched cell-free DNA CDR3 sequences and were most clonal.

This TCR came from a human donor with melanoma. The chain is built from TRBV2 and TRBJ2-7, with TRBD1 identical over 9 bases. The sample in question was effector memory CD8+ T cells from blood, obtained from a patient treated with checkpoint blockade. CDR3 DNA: TGTGCCAGCAGTTCCGGGACAGGGCCCTACGAGCAGTACTTC. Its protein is CASSSGTGPYEQYF.